This TCR beta chain appears in the sequencing data of a study of vaccination effects on CD4 cells after COVID-19. Study summary: Post-vaccine draws lagged the second dose by a median of 72 days.

This CDR3 has 14 amino acids. Germline V gene lookup returns CDR1 KGHSH and CDR2 LQKENI. V lost 0 bases and J lost 10, with 12 bases in between. With respect to this clone: The antigen remains undetermined.

Repertoires were generated with immunoSEQ multiplex PCR, while TCRdb's copy carries only in-frame clones and drops some. The sample shows approximately 28,000 clones, over 80% of them seen only once. Peptide-pool stimulation followed by sequencing identified expanded antigen-specific CD4+ clonotypes in the ViraFEST assay. Upon completion of 10 to 11 days in culture, CD4+ T cells were isolated. Subjects were given two BNT162b2 or mRNA-1273 vaccine doses. Sequenced here: CD4+ T cells from PBMCs cultured with SARS-CoV-2 spike peptides, sampled after COVID-19 vaccination. The sequence came from a human donor who received a COVID-19 vaccine. Some clones in this sample may be carry-over from other donors' samples. The rearrangement uses TRBV18 and TRBJ2-2; D gene ambiguous. This chain's CDR3 is CASSPPESFEELFF. In DNA, the CDR3 is TGTGCCAGCTCACCACCGGAATCATTCGAGGAGCTGTTTTTT.